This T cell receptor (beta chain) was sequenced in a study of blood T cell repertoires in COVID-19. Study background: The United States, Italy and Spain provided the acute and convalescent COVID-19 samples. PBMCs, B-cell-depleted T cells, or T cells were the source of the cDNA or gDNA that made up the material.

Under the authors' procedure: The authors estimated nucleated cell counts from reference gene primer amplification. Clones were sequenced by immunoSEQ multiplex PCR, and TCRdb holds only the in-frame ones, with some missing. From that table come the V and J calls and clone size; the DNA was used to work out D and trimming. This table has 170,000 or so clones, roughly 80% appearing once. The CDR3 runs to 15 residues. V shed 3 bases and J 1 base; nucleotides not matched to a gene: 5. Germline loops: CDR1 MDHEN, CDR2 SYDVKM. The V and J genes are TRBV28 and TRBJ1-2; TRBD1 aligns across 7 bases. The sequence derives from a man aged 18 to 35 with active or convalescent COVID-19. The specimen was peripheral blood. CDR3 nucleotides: TGTGCCAGCAGTTTCTTAAGACAGGGTAACTATGGCTACACCTTC. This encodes CASSFLRQGNYGYTF.